These 12 T cell receptor beta chains came from one sample sequenced in a study of blood T cell repertoires in COVID-19. Libraries were prepared by immunoSEQ multiplex PCR; TCRdb keeps only in-frame clonotypes and omits some of them. The table shows fewer than 250,000 clones, with roughly 79% occurring only once. Sequenced sample: PBMCs or T cells enriched from blood (not recorded which). These receptor sequences come from a woman between 45 and 60 years old with acute COVID-19.

This chain links TRBV5-1 with TRBJ2-7; D perhaps matches TRBD1 (6 bases). The V end lost 7 bases, the J end lost 7 bases, and 24 bases lay between the germline ends. The CDR3 consists of 15 residues. The germline CDR1 and CDR2 sequences are SGHRS and YFSETQ. CDR3 sequence: CASRGVSQQGWEQYF. The DNA for the CDR3 is TGCGCCAGCCGGGGAGTATCCCAACAGGGTTGGGAGCAGTACTTC.

This chain uses TRBV5-1 with TRBJ1-4, with D tentatively TRBD1 (5 bases). Trimming cost V 4 bases and J 8 bases, with 18 bases left between them. Germline values: CDR1 SGHRS, CDR2 YFSETQ. The CDR3 is made up of 15 amino acids. As DNA, the CDR3 is TGCGCCAGCAGCGTGGAGGCCCTCCCAGGGGAAAAACTGTTTTTT. Translating gives CASSVEALPGEKLFF.

The gene calls are TRBV6-1 and TRBJ1-5; no clear D gene. This CDR3 comprises 15 residues. The V end was cut by 1 base, the J end by 2 bases, with 9 bases between. CDR1 is MNHNS, CDR2 SASEGT, per germline. The DNA for the CDR3 is TGTGCCAGCAGTGAAGGAGGCATTGGCAATCAGCCCCAGCATTTT. Translation: CASSEGGIGNQPQHF.

The chain links TRBV19 to TRBJ2-7; 13 bases fit TRBD2. The CDR3 sequence is 15 residues long. CDR1 is LNHDA, CDR2 SQIVND, per germline (reference sequence). The trim removed 4 bases at V and 2 bases at J, leaving 2 bases unmatched. CDR3 sequence (DNA): TGTGCCAGTAGTACCACTAGCGGGGGGGCCTACGAGCAGTACTTC. The encoded protein is CASSTTSGGAYEQYF.

The rearrangement links TRBV20-1 to TRBJ1-3; D may be TRBD1 (5 bases). The CDR3 spans 11 residues. V lost 4 bases and J lost 9, with 10 bases in between. Looked up from germline, CDR1 is DFQATT and CDR2 is SNEGSKA (reference sequence). The CDR3 DNA reads as TGCAGTGCTAAAGGGGAAGGCACCATATATTTT. Translating gives CSAKGEGTIYF.

V usage is TRBV12-3 or TRBV12-4 and J usage is TRBJ2-7; D gene uncertain. CDR3 length: 13 residues. The germline V and J ends were trimmed by 3 bases and 2 bases, with 8 bases remaining between them. The CDR3 sequence: CASSFDTPYEQYF. The CDR3 DNA follows: TGTGCCAGCAGTTTCGACACCCCCTACGAGCAGTACTTC.

V is TRBV6-6 and J is TRBJ1-5; the D gene is possibly TRBD1 (5 bases). V was pared by 5 bases and J by 4 bases, with 9 bases between. This CDR3 has 13 amino acids. Germline CDR1 and CDR2: MNHNY and SVGAGI (reference sequence). The CDR3 coding sequence is TGTGCCAGCAGTGGGGGGTATAATCAGCCCCAGCATTTT. The encoded protein is CASSGGYNQPQHF.

CDR3 region: CASSPQTGTGTYNEQFF. As DNA, the CDR3 is TGTGCCAGCTCACCCCAAACCGGGACAGGGACCTACAATGAGCAGTTCTTC. This chain links TRBV18 with TRBJ2-1, with TRBD1 matching over 9 bases. The length of the CDR3 is 17 residues. Germline V lookup: CDR1 KGHSH, CDR2 LQKENI. The ends lost 3 bases at V and 2 bases at J; junction bases unmatched: 8.

This sequence joins TRBV4-3 and TRBJ2-2; tentatively, D is TRBD2 (5 bases). CDR1 LGHNA and CDR2 YSLEER come from the germline V gene. V lost 1 base and J lost 5, with 14 bases in between. This CDR3 has 16 amino acids. CDR3 coding DNA: TGCGCCAGCAGCCAAGGGGAGCTCCATAGAACCGGGGAGCTGTTTTTT. Translating it yields CASSQGELHRTGELFF.

The V call is TRBV10-1, the J call TRBJ2-2; D is possibly TRBD2 (5 bases). This CDR3 has 16 amino acids. Germline CDR1 is WNHNN and CDR2 is SYGVQD (reference sequence). The V and J ends lost 6 bases and 2 bases respectively, with 16 bases between them. CDR3 in amino acids: CASSSVRGRNTGELFF. CDR3 DNA: TGCGCCAGCAGCTCCGTTCGCGGGCGAAACACCGGGGAGCTGTTTTTT.

This clone was counted once. J is TRBJ2-1 and V is TRBV5-4; TRBD2 aligns across 13 bases. The CDR3 consists of 14 residues. From germline, CDR1 is SGHNT and CDR2 YYREEE (reference sequence). Trimming cost V 4 bases and J 12 bases; bases outside gene matches: 7. The CDR3 nucleotides read TGTGCCAGCAGCCGGACTAGCGGGGGCCCACGGCAGTTCTTC. Translating gives CASSRTSGGPRQFF.

The sample holds a few counts of this clone. The genes are TRBV6-2 or TRBV6-3 and TRBJ2-5; the match to TRBD2 covers 8 bases. The germline V gene encodes CDR1 MNHEY and CDR2 SVGEGT. The CDR3 has 17 residues. V gave up 0 bases and J gave up 0 bases; unmatched junction bases: 6. CDR3 coding DNA: TGTGCCAGCAGTTACTCGATAGCGGGGTCCTACCAAGAGACCCAGTACTTC. Its protein product is CASSYSIAGSYQETQYF.